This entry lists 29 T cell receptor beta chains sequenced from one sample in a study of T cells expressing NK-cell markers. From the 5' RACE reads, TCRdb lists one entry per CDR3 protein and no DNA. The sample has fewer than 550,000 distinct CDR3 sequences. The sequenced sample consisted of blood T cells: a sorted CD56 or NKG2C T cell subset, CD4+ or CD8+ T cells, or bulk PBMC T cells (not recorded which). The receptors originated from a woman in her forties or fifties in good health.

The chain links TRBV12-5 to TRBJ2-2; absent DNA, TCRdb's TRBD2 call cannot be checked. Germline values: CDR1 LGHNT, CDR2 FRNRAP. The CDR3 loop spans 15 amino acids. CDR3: CASGDPEGRSGELFF.

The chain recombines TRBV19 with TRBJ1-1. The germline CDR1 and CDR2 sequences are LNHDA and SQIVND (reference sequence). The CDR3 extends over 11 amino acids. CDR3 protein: CASRQDTEAFF.

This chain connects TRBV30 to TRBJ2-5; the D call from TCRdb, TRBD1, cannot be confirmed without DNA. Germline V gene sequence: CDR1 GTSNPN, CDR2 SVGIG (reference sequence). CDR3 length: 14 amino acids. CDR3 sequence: CAWSDQQGWETQYF.

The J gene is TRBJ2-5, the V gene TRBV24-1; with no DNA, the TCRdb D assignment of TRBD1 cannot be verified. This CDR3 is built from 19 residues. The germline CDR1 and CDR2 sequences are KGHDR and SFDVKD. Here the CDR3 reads CATSEGRTGASTFQETQYF.

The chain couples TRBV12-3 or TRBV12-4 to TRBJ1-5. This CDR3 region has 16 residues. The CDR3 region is CASSRTLFQVRQPQHF.

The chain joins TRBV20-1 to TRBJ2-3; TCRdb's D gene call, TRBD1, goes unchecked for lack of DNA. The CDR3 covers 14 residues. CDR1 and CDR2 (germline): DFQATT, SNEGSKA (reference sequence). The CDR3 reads CSALQESRTDTQYF.

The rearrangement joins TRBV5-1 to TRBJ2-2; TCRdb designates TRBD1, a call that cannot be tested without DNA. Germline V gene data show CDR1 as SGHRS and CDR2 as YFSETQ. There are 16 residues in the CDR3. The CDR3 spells CASSPNPRGRIGELFF.

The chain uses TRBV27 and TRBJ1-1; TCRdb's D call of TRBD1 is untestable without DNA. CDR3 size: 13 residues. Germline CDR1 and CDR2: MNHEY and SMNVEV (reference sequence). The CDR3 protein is CASSLDRRTEAFF.

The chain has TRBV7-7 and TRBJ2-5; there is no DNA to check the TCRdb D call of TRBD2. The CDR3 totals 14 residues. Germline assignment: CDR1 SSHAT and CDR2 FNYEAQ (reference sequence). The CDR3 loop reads CASSRQRGLETQYF.

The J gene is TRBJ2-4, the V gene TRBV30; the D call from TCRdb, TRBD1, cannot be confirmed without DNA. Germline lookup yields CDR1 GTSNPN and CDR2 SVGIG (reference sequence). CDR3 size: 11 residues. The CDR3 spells CAGEQGSIQYF.

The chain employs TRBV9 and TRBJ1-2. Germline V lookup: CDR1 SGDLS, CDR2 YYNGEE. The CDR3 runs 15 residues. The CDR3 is CASSVASQGHYGYTF. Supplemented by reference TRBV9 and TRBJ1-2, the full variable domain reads DSGVTQTPKHLITATGQRVTLRCSPRSGDLSVYWYQQSLDQGLQFLIQYYNGEERAKGNILERFSAQQFPDLHSELNLSSLELGDSALYFCASSVASQGHYGYTFGSGTRLTVV.

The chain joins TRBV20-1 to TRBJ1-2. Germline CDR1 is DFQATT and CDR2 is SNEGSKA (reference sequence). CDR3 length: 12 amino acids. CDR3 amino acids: CSAKSPNYGYTF.

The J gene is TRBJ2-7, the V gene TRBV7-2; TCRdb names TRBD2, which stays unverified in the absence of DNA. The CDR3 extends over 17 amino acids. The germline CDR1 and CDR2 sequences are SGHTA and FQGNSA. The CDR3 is CASSLGVSGNKIYEQYF.

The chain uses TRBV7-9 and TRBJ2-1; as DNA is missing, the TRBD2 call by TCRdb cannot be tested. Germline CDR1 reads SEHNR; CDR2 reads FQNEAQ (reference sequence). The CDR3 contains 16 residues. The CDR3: CASSQTSGSSKDEQFF.

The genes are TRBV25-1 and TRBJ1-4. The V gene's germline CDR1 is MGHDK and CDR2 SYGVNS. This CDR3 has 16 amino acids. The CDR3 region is CASSELGGLENEKLFF.

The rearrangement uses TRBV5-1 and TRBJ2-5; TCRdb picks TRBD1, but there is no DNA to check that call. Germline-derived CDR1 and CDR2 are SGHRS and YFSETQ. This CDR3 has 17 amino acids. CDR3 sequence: CASSLLSRTGGTETQYF.

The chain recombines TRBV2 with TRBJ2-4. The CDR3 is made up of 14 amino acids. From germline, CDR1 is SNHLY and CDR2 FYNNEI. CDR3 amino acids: CASTRDWSENIQYF. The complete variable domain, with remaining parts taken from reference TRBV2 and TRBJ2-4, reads EPEVTQTPSHQVTQMGQEVILRCVPISNHLYFYWYRQILGQKVEFLVSFYNNEISEKSEIFDDQFSVERPDGSNFTLKIRSTKLEDSAMYFCASTRDWSENIQYFGAGTRLSVL.

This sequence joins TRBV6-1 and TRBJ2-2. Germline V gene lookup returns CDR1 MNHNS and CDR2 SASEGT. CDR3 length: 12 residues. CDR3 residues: CASRGFTGELFF.

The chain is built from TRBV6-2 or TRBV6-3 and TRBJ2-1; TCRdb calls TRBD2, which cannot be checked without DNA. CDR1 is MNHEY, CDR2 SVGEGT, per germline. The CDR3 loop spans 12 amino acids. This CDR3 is CASRSPTSGQFF.

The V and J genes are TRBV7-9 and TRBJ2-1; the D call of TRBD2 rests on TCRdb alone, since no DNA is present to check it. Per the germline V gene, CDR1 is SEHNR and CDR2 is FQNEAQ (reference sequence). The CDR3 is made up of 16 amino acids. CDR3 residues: CASSRTSGSLINEQFF. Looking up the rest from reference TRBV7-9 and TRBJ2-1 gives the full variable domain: DTGVSQNPRHKITKRGQNVTFRCDPISEHNRLYWYRQTLGQGPEFLTYFQNEAQLEKSRLLSDRFSAERPKGSFSTLEIQRTEQGDSAMYLCASSRTSGSLINEQFFGPGTRLTVL.

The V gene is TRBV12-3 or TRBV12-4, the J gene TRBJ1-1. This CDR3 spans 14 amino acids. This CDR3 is CASRESRAATEAFF.

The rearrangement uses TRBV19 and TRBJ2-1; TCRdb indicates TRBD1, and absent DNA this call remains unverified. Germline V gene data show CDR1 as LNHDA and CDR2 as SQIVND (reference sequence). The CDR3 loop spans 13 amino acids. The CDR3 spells CASRNATRREQFF.

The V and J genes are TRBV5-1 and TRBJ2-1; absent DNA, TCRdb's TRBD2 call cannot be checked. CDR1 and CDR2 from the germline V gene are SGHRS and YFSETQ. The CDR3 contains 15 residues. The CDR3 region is CASSRDLAGYNEQFF.

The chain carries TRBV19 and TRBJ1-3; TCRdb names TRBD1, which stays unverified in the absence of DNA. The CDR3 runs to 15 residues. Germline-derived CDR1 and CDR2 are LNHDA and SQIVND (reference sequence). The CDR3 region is CASSHRQGSGNTIYF.

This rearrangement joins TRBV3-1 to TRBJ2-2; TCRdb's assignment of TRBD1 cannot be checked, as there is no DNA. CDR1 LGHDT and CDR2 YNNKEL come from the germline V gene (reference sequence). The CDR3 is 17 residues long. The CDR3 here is CASRDRLGDTNTGELFF.

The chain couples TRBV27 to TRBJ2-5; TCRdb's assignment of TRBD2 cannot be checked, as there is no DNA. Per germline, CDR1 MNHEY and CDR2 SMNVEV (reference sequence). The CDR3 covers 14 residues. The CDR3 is CASSSHGRQETQYF.

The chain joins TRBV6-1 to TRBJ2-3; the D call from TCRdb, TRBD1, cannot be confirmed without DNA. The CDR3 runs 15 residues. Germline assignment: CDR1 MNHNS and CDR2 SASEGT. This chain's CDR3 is CASRIGGRGSDTQYF.

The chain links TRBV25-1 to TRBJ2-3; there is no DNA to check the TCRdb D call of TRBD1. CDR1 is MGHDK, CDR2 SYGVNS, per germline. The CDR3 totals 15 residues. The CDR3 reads CASSKTGTKTDTQYF.

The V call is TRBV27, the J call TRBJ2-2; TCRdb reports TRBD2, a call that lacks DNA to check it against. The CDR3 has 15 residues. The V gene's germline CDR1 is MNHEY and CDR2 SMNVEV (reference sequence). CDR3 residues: CASSFGGRQAGELFF.